A selection of T cell receptor beta chains follows, all from one sample in a study of siplizumab effects on memory and regulatory T cells. The data were produced by immunoSEQ multiplex PCR, yet TCRdb's version contains in-frame clones alone and is incomplete. The sample shows more than 85,000 clones, 90% to 95% of them seen only once. Sequencing was performed on Tregs sorted from blood. The source of these receptors is a human donor in good health. The CDR3 runs from the conserved cysteine through the conserved F or W. Fields, in order: CDR3 length, V gene, J gene, CDR3 protein.

>15|TRBV30|TRBJ2-2
CAWRTGTANTGELFF
>16|TRBV6-6|TRBJ2-6
CASSYSRIPGANVLTF
>13|TRBV5-1|TRBJ2-3
CASSLTGTNTQYF
>15|TRBV5-8|TRBJ1-5
CASSPGVVGNQPQHF
>16|TRBV5-6|TRBJ1-2
CASSLLGGQRVYGYTF
>16|TRBV6-6|TRBJ2-1
CASSPATGLDYNEQFF
>15|TRBV18|TRBJ1-4
CASSPRTGGDEKLFF
>17|TRBV5-1|TRBJ1-3
CASSLIDGGRSGNTIYF
>15|TRBV7-6|TRBJ2-3
CASSLVAGPTDTQYF
>15|TRBV5-1|TRBJ2-3
CASSTGQGFRDTQYF
>15|TRBV28|TRBJ2-5
CASSFFMTPGETQYF
>15|TRBV7-2|TRBJ2-7
CASNTNGVSTDEQYF
>16|TRBV5-1|TRBJ1-2
CASSSQRDTYNYGYTF
>17|TRBV11-2|TRBJ1-3
CASSFVLGPSSGNTIYF
>16|TRBV5-1|TRBJ1-1
CASSWDTGNRNTEAFF
>17|TRBV2|TRBJ1-1
CASSDFRARGRDTEAFF
>16|TRBV29-1|TRBJ1-2
CSVGFAGGGRMYGYTF
>14|TRBV30|TRBJ2-2
CAWKGGNPTGELFF
>15|TRBV19|TRBJ2-1
CASSPLAGRTDEQFF
>12|TRBV6-4|TRBJ2-1
CASRDSKNEQFF
>14|TRBV7-8|TRBJ2-7
CASSLVVGTYEQYF
>17|TRBV7-9|TRBJ2-7
CASSLSKLAGGTHEQYF
>15|TRBV5-4|TRBJ1-3
CASSLRGRPDNTIYF
>14|TRBV5-1|TRBJ1-1
CASSLVVENTEAFF
>16|TRBV9|TRBJ1-3
CASSVESAGPGNTIYF
>13|TRBV6-1|TRBJ2-7
CASLRAGASEQYF
>14|TRBV2|TRBJ1-2
CASSEGQGAGGYTF
>15|TRBV10-2|TRBJ1-4
CTSSESHRGSEKLFF
>16|TRBV28|TRBJ1-2
CASSFGQGTFSYGYTF
>14|TRBV7-9|TRBJ1-1
CASSPEPRNTEAFF
>14|TRBV10-2|TRBJ1-1
CASSAAGGNTEAFF
>15|TRBV6-5|TRBJ1-5
CASHSPRAYNQPQHF
>12|TRBV5-1|TRBJ2-3
CASTTGTDTQYF
>13|TRBV10-2|TRBJ1-3
CASSLSRGNTIYF
>16|TRBV2|TRBJ2-2
CASRDSLNANTGELFF
>13|TRBV28|TRBJ1-5
CASRTGGGQPQHF
>15|TRBV5-1|TRBJ2-3
CASSFGTSGTDTQYF